The 29 T cell receptor beta chains listed next were all sequenced from one sample in a study of blood T cell repertoires in COVID-19. Clones were sequenced by immunoSEQ multiplex PCR, and TCRdb holds only the in-frame ones, with some missing. The data contain 150,000 to 200,000 clones, 80% to 85% of them singletons. The sample consisted of peripheral blood. The origin of the receptors is an elderly woman with COVID-19, enrolled during active disease.

The chain recombines TRBV5-5 with TRBJ2-7; the match to TRBD1 covers 8 bases. CDR1 and CDR2 (germline): SGHKS, YYEKEE (reference sequence). V lost 0 bases to trimming and J lost 4 bases; unmatched junction nucleotides: 3. This CDR3 is 14 amino acids long. CDR3 in amino acids: CASSLGQGAYEQYF. The CDR3, as DNA: TGTGCCAGCAGCTTGGGTCAGGGGGCTTACGAGCAGTACTTC.

This clone was detected once. This rearrangement joins TRBV27 to TRBJ2-1, with D unclear. This CDR3 spans 16 amino acids. V shed 3 bases and J shed 0 bases, with 12 bases lying between them. The germline V gene encodes CDR1 MNHEY and CDR2 SMNVEV (reference sequence). This CDR3 reads CASSLNFRSSYNEQFF. The CDR3 DNA follows: TGTGCCAGCAGTTTGAACTTTCGGAGCTCCTACAATGAGCAGTTCTTC.

A single count supports this clone. This sequence joins TRBV16 and TRBJ2-2, with TRBD1 as a possible D gene (5 bases). Germline V gene lookup returns CDR1 KGHSY and CDR2 FQNENV. Trimming took 5 bases from V and 5 from J, leaving 9 bases between them. This CDR3 region has 13 residues. The CDR3 DNA follows: TGTGCCAGCAGCAAAAGGGGTACCGGGGAGCTGTTTTTT. Protein sequence: CASSKRGTGELFF.

The table lists this clone with a count of one. The chain carries TRBV18 and TRBJ2-5, with a tentative D call TRBD2 (5 bases). Deletions cut 0 bases from V and 5 bases from J, with 10 bases between. CDR3 length: 14 amino acids. Germline lookup yields CDR1 KGHSH and CDR2 LQKENI. The CDR3 loop reads CASSPPEVRETQYF. In DNA, the CDR3 is TGTGCCAGCTCACCACCGGAGGTGAGGGAGACCCAGTACTTC. Supplemented by reference TRBV18 and TRBJ2-5, the full variable domain reads NAGVMQNPRHLVRRRGQEARLRCSPMKGHSHVYWYRQLPEEGLKFMVYLQKENIIDESGMPKERFSAEFPKEGPSILRIQQVVRGDSAAYFCASSPPEVRETQYFGPGTRLLVL.

The chain couples TRBV11-2 to TRBJ2-2; 8 nucleotides line up with TRBD2. After removal of 4 bases from V and 4 bases from J, the junction contained 2 bases not matched to a gene. The CDR3 spans 14 residues. Germline CDR1 SGHAT, CDR2 FQNNGV. CDR3 residues: CASSYSGATGELFF. The CDR3 DNA reads TGTGCCAGCAGCTATAGCGGGGCCACCGGGGAGCTGTTTTTT.

This clone was observed once. The chain couples TRBV7-2 to TRBJ2-2; the match to TRBD1 covers 7 bases. Per germline, CDR1 SGHTA and CDR2 FQGNSA. V lost 3 bases, J lost 7 bases, and 11 bases stayed unmatched. This CDR3 spans 16 amino acids. The CDR3 nucleotides read TGTGCCAGCAGCTTCCAACCTGGACAGGAGCTCGGGGAGCTGTTTTTT. Translating it yields CASSFQPGQELGELFF.

The sample holds a few counts of this clone. The V call is TRBV19, the J call TRBJ2-7, with 7 nucleotides matching TRBD1. The CDR3 is 12 residues long. Losses at the gene ends were 6 bases for V and 2 bases for J; bases not matched to a gene: 1. From germline, CDR1 is LNHDA and CDR2 SQIVND (reference sequence). The CDR3 bases are TGTGCCAGTAGGGGACAGACCTACGAGCAGTACTTC. Protein product: CASRGQTYEQYF.

The table lists this clone with a count of one. This chain links TRBV19 with TRBJ2-1, with a tentative D call TRBD1 (6 bases). The V and J ends lost 3 bases and 6 bases respectively, with 9 bases between them. Germline V lookup: CDR1 LNHDA, CDR2 SQIVND (reference sequence). The CDR3 spans 13 residues. CDR3 protein: CASSITGTNEQFF. CDR3 bases: TGTGCCAGTAGTATCACAGGGACCAATGAGCAGTTCTTC.

This clone was seen a single time. The J gene is TRBJ1-4, the V gene TRBV5-1, with a tentative D call TRBD1 (5 bases). This CDR3 comprises 15 residues. Trimming removed 4 bases at V and 8 bases at J, with 18 bases between. Looked up from germline, CDR1 is SGHRS and CDR2 is YFSETQ. The CDR3 loop reads CASSRPGGVGEKLFF. CDR3 nucleotides: TGCGCCAGCAGCCGACCGGGAGGGGTCGGAGAAAAACTGTTTTTT.

This clone was counted once. V and J are TRBV5-4 and TRBJ2-5, with D tentatively TRBD2 (5 bases). This CDR3 is 14 amino acids long. Trimming shortened V by 4 bases and J by 2 bases, and 12 bases separated the two germline ends. Germline CDR1 SGHNT, CDR2 YYREEE (reference sequence). The CDR3 loop reads CASSVDTGQETQYF. As DNA, the CDR3 is TGTGCCAGCAGCGTCGACACGGGACAAGAGACCCAGTACTTC.

The V call is TRBV7-9, the J call TRBJ1-3, with 7 bases fitting TRBD1. This CDR3 region has 15 residues. The V gene's germline CDR1 is SEHNR and CDR2 FQNEAQ (reference sequence). After removal of 5 bases from V and 0 bases from J, the junction contained 4 bases not matched to a gene. CDR3 sequence (DNA): TGTGCCAGCAGCCGACAGGGAAACTCTGGAAACACCATATATTTT. Translated: CASSRQGNSGNTIYF.

J is TRBJ1-1 and V is TRBV6-5, with unresolved D. The ends were cut back, 0 bases at V and 8 bases at J, with 7 bases in the middle. This CDR3 has 12 amino acids. Germline CDR1 reads MNHEY; CDR2 reads SVGAGI. The CDR3 nucleotides read TGTGCCAGCAGTTACTCGGGAGGGGAAGCTTTCTTT. This translates into CASSYSGGEAFF.

The V gene is TRBV5-1, the J gene TRBJ2-5; 10 nucleotides match TRBD2. V lost 0 bases and J lost 5; bases outside the gene matches: 10. The CDR3 runs 17 residues. Looked up from germline, CDR1 is SGHRS and CDR2 is YFSETQ. CDR3 DNA: TGCGCCAGCAGCTTGGATCTTTCTAGCGGGAGAAAGGAGACCCAGTACTTC. This gives the protein CASSLDLSSGRKETQYF.

V and J are TRBV2 and TRBJ2-5; tentatively, D is TRBD2 (6 bases). This CDR3 comprises 12 residues. The germline V gene encodes CDR1 SNHLY and CDR2 FYNNEI. Trimming removed 4 bases from V and 7 bases from J, with 10 bases in between. CDR3 sequence reads: CASSGVGGTQYF. In DNA, the CDR3 is TGTGCCAGCAGTGGGGTGGGGGGGACCCAGTACTTC.

DNA for the CDR3: TGTGCCAGCACTAAAGGGAGTTTGAGGTTTGGCTACACCTTC. Translating it yields CASTKGSLRFGYTF. The J gene is TRBJ1-2, the V gene TRBV6-6; D is unclear. This CDR3 comprises 14 residues. Germline CDR1 and CDR2: MNHNY and SVGAGI (reference sequence). Between the trimmed V and J ends, which lost 7 bases and 7 bases, there was a span of 19 bases.

The V call is TRBV28, the J call TRBJ2-7; the match to TRBD1 covers 7 bases. The V gene's germline CDR1 is MDHEN and CDR2 SYDVKM. The CDR3 length is 12 residues. After removal of 4 bases from V and 9 bases from J, the junction contained 6 bases not matched to a gene. CDR3 DNA: TGTGCCAGCAGTTATACAGGGGTGGGGCAGTACTTC. The encoded protein is CASSYTGVGQYF.

The genes are TRBV7-2 and TRBJ2-7; D remains ambiguous. Between the trimmed V and J ends, which lost 1 base and 0 bases, there was a span of 22 bases. CDR1 is SGHTA and CDR2 is FQGNSA in the germline V gene. The CDR3 totals 19 residues. CDR3 sequence (DNA): TGTGCCAGCAGCTTAGGACCCGCGGCCCTTGGCGTGAGCTCCTACGAGCAGTACTTC. Encoded protein: CASSLGPAALGVSSYEQYF.

This clone occurred once. The chain couples TRBV7-2 to TRBJ2-7; 10 positions agree with TRBD2. Germline loops: CDR1 SGHTA, CDR2 FQGNSA. The V and J ends lost 4 bases and 6 bases, in that order; junction bases with no gene match: 9. This CDR3 region has 15 residues. In DNA, the CDR3 is TGTGCCAGCAGCTGGAGCGGGGGGGCCAGTAGCGAGCAGTACTTC. Encoded protein: CASSWSGGASSEQYF.

The chain recombines TRBV11-2 with TRBJ2-1; 9 nucleotides agree with TRBD2. The CDR3 runs to 16 residues. Germline CDR1 and CDR2: SGHAT and FQNNGV. V shed 5 bases, J shed 9 bases, and the junction held 14 bases outside the gene matches. The CDR3: CASSPWTSDQRGEQFF. CDR3 bases: TGTGCCAGCAGCCCGTGGACTAGCGATCAGAGGGGTGAGCAGTTCTTC.

The genes are TRBV20-1 and TRBJ1-2, with TRBD1 matching 7 bases. The germline CDR1 and CDR2 sequences are DFQATT and SNEGSKA (reference sequence). The CDR3 is 13 amino acids. The J segment lost 3 bases and the V segment lost 3 bases, leaving 4 bases of the junction unmatched. CDR3 residues: CSASRQGDYGYTF. CDR3 nucleotides: TGCAGTGCTAGTAGACAGGGAGACTATGGCTACACCTTC.

The chain recombines TRBV9 with TRBJ2-1, with D possibly being TRBD2 (6 bases). Trimming shortened V by 0 bases and J by 7 bases, and 20 bases separated the two germline ends. CDR3 length: 17 amino acids. Germline V gene lookup returns CDR1 SGDLS and CDR2 YYNGEE. The CDR3 DNA reads as TGTGCCAGCAGCGTAGGGGGCCGGGACTCCTATTGGAATGAGCAGTTCTTC. Translation gives CASSVGGRDSYWNEQFF.

The rearrangement links TRBV14 to TRBJ1-1; unclear D gene. CDR3 size: 12 residues. The V gene lost 2 bases and the J gene lost 9 bases, with 10 bases spanning the gap. Germline V gene lookup returns CDR1 SGHDN and CDR2 FVKESK. Here the CDR3 reads CASSQNGRQAFF. CDR3 DNA: TGTGCCAGCAGCCAAAACGGTCGTCAAGCTTTCTTT.

The count of this clone is one. V gene TRBV14 combines with J gene TRBJ2-7, with 7 bases identical to TRBD2. Per the germline V gene, CDR1 is SGHDN and CDR2 is FVKESK. Trimming took 3 bases from V and 6 from J; bases not matched to a gene: 8. This CDR3 contains 14 residues. CDR3 in DNA: TGTGCCAGCAGCCACCTAAAGGGCGGGGGCGAGCAGTACTTC. It codes for CASSHLKGGGEQYF.

This chain joins TRBV3-1 (or the pseudogene TRBV3-2) and TRBJ2-3; D not resolved. The CDR3 spans 15 residues. The V and J ends lost 4 bases and 5 bases respectively, with 16 bases between them. CDR1 and CDR2 (germline): LGHDT, YNNKEL (reference sequence). The CDR3 DNA reads TGTGCCAGCAGCCCACCAAATACCAGAGGAGATACGCAGTATTTT. Translation gives CASSPPNTRGDTQYF.

CDR3 DNA sequence: TGCGCCAGCACGGGGGTAGCGGGTGGGTACGAGCAGTACTTC. Translation: CASTGVAGGYEQYF. The chain links TRBV5-1 to TRBJ2-7; TRBD2 matches at 7 bases. The V and J ends lost 6 bases and 4 bases, in that order; junction bases with no gene match: 10. Germline CDR1 reads SGHRS; CDR2 reads YFSETQ. The CDR3 sequence is 14 residues long.

The chain uses TRBV29-1 and TRBJ2-7, with TRBD1 matching 7 bases. V shed 4 bases and J 3 bases; nucleotides not matched to a gene: 3. The germline V gene encodes CDR1 SQVTM and CDR2 ANQGSEA. This CDR3 comprises 12 residues. The CDR3 bases are TGCAGCGTTGGCGACAGGGACTACGAGCAGTACTTC. It is translated as CSVGDRDYEQYF.

This clone was detected once. The chain links TRBV7-2 to TRBJ1-2, with D maybe TRBD1 (5 bases). The germline CDR1 and CDR2 sequences are SGHTA and FQGNSA. The CDR3 covers 14 residues. With 1 base removed from V and 3 bases from J, the gap between germline ends came to 9 bases. CDR3 coding DNA: TGTGCCAGCAGCTTAGAAGGGGCAGACTATGGCTACACCTTC. Its translation is CASSLEGADYGYTF.

The chain uses TRBV6-5 and TRBJ1-1, with 10 positions matching TRBD1. The germline V gene encodes CDR1 MNHEY and CDR2 SVGAGI. J lost 7 bases, V lost 7 bases, and 6 bases had no gene match. This CDR3 spans 13 amino acids. This CDR3 is CASIRQGAVEAFF. The CDR3 nucleotides read TGTGCCAGCATCCGACAGGGGGCTGTTGAAGCTTTCTTT.

This clone appeared a few times. The genes are TRBV7-9 and TRBJ1-2; D is ambiguous. Germline assignment: CDR1 SEHNR and CDR2 FQNEAQ (reference sequence). The CDR3 totals 12 residues. The ends were cut back, 5 bases at V and 4 bases at J, with 8 bases in the middle. CDR3 sequence reads: CASSVSSYGYTF. The CDR3 DNA reads as TGTGCCAGCAGCGTTAGTTCCTATGGCTACACCTTC.